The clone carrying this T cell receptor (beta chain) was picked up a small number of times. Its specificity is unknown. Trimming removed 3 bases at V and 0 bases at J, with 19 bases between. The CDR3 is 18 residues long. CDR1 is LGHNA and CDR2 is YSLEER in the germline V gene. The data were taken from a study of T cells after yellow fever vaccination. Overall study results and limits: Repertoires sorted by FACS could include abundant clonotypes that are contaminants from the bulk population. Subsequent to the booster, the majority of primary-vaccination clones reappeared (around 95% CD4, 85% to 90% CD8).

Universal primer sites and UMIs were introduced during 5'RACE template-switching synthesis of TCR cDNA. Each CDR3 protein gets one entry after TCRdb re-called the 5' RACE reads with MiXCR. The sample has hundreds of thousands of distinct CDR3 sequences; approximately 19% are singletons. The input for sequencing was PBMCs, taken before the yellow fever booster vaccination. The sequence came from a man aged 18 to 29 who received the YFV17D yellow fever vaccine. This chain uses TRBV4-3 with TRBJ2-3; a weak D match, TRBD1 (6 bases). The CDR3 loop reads CASSQDPSATGSTDTQYF. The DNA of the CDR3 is TGCGCCAGCAGCCAGGATCCCTCGGCGACAGGCAGCACAGATACGCAGTATTTT.